One and the same sample provided the 3 T cell receptor beta chains below, sequenced in a study of cytotoxic CD8 clonotypes in ibrutinib-treated CLL. The table came from immunoSEQ multiplex PCR; TCRdb's copy has only in-frame clones and leaves some out. The table includes about 40,000 clones, just over 70% detected once. Source: PBMCs, taken at disease progression, from a patient treated with ibrutinib. The receptors here all came from a human donor with chronic lymphocytic leukemia.

The chain couples TRBV7-8 to TRBJ2-5; TRBD2 matches at 10 bases. The CDR3 consists of 18 residues. Germline loops: CDR1 SGHVS, CDR2 FQNEAQ. V was clipped by 7 bases and J by 2 bases; unmatched bases: 16. The CDR3 DNA sequence: TGTGCCAGCATCGGCGGGGTAGCGGGAGGCCTATCTCAAGAGACCCAGTACTTC. It is translated as CASIGGVAGGLSQETQYF.

V gene TRBV19 combines with J gene TRBJ2-1; tentatively, D is TRBD1 or TRBD2 (5 bases each). This CDR3 contains 15 residues. Germline CDR1 and CDR2: LNHDA and SQIVND (reference sequence). Trimming shortened V by 3 bases and J by 0 bases, and 9 bases separated the two germline ends. The CDR3 DNA sequence: TGTGCCAGTAGTATCTCAGGGAGCTCCTACAATGAGCAGTTCTTC. Amino acids: CASSISGSSYNEQFF.

V gene TRBV27 combines with J gene TRBJ2-2, with TRBD2 identical over 7 bases. Germline V gene lookup returns CDR1 MNHEY and CDR2 SMNVEV (reference sequence). The CDR3 is 14 amino acids. Trimming cost V 8 bases and J 6 bases; bases outside gene matches: 9. In DNA, the CDR3 is TGTGCCAGCTCATCCAATGGGGGGGCCGGGGAGCTGTTTTTT. This sequence encodes CASSSNGGAGELFF.